A selection of T cell receptor beta chains follows, all from one sample in a study of blood T cell repertoires in COVID-19. The table came from immunoSEQ multiplex PCR; TCRdb's copy has only in-frame clones and leaves some out. This sample has around 170,000 clones; about 86% occur once, and the top ten carry 13% to 15%. The sequencing sample was made of peripheral blood. The source is a man aged 25-45 years with active or convalescent COVID-19. Both conserved end residues are part of each CDR3. Fields, in order: V gene, J gene, CDR3 protein.

TRBV5-5	TRBJ1-2	CASSLEAGDYGYTF
TRBV6-5	TRBJ1-2	CASSYIKGASGYTF
TRBV18	TRBJ1-2	CASAPKTGSGYTF
TRBV21-1	TRBJ1-2	CASSGGGPRAKHYYGYTF
TRBV5-1	TRBJ2-3	CASSGQPSTDTQYF
TRBV7-8	TRBJ1-6	CASSLIRPYNSPLHF
TRBV25-1	TRBJ1-1	CASSDGGMNTEAFF
TRBV6-2/TRBV6-3	TRBJ2-7	CASSRVAGPYEQYF
TRBV6-5	TRBJ2-7	CASSYRDRVVQYF
TRBV27	TRBJ1-4	CASRPGRREVEKLFF
TRBV5-1	TRBJ1-3	CASSLASGGASAGNTIYF
TRBV30	TRBJ2-7	CAWAQGSYEQYF
TRBV19	TRBJ1-2	CASSTPLVDGYTF
TRBV6-5	TRBJ2-4	CASSQPGQGAHIQYF
TRBV12-3/TRBV12-4	TRBJ1-2	CASSRQGSYGYTF
TRBV27	TRBJ2-2	CASSYQGGGELFF